This T cell receptor beta chain was sequenced in a study of cytomegalovirus exposure and HLA in healthy donors (TCRdb year 2017). Regarding the complete study: An earlier analysis of fewer than 750 of the donors reported about 260 Gb of sequence data and 95 million to 120 million unique TCR beta sequences obtained from approximately 180 million T cells. Genome-wide SNP genotypes for about 60% of the roughly 670 donors were used in a later genetic analysis, which treated that subset as a discovery cohort. The number of typed donors differed by locus: roughly 620-640 for A, B, C, DRB1 and DQB1; 522 for DQA1; some 610 for DPA1; and some 450 for DPB1. Of the roughly 420 genotyped donors, 70% to 90% were placed in the genetic ancestry cluster associated with self-reported Caucasian donors. The study was designed to test whether signatures of past pathogen exposure could be identified by cataloging public T cell receptors. Every discovery cohort repertoire had been produced on one sequencing platform. Class I and class II HLA loci were covered by the typing at four-digit resolution. Four or five DR-DQ haplotypes were handled as single units for association and clustering because linkage in the cohort was strong. In addition to the first cohort of 650 to 750 subjects, a separate validation cohort of some 120 different subjects was used. Donor age, sex, ethnicity and CMV serostatus were compiled alongside the repertoire data. The T cell repertoires of some 670 subjects were profiled by immunosequencing and related to cytomegalovirus serostatus. Rather than drawing on any new phenotypic data, the later analysis identified candidate immune exposures from TCR beta sequences and the way those sequences occurred across donors. In an earlier analysis of 587 of the donors, high-throughput TCR beta sequencing was used to judge whether each TCR beta V gene segment behaved as functional or pseudogenic. To predict cytomegalovirus infection status, the study combined high-throughput TCR immunosequencing, statistical association of individual TCRs with disease status, and machine learning. Among 350 to 400 genotyped donors of the cohort, an average of around 240,000 unique TCR beta nucleotide sequences were sequenced per donor, around 20% of them non-productive. In a later analysis, previously published TCR beta repertoires from 550 to 750 donors were re-analyzed and high-resolution HLA genotyping was added so that TCR occurrence patterns could be studied. An early release covering 550 to 650 HLA-typed donors comprised approximately 300 gigabases of sequencing data and approximately 85 million unique TCR sequences.

Broad study findings and their caveats: Compared with the roughly 700-donor mean, donors in an Asian-associated ancestry cluster had fewer N-insertions in productive TCRs, according to a later genetic analysis. The classifier was reported to diagnose cytomegalovirus status with high specificity and sensitivity in both the original and validation cohorts. In an earlier analysis of some 640 of the donors, most TCR beta V segments were observed in productive rearrangements about 87% or about 30% of the time, broadly matching IMGT annotations. For the cohort, immune exposure information was limited to CMV serostatus. An association between a missense DCLRE1C variant and V-gene and J-gene trimming of TCR beta chains was found in a later genetic analysis and replicated in an independent cohort. A group of highly shared sequence variants was considered likely to be a technical artifact of the sequencing pipeline. The authors suggested that the approach could potentially be extended to other disease states and immunological phenotypes. According to a later analysis, TCR association rates differed among HLA loci, with DRB1 alleles showing the most associated TCRs and HLA-C alleles showing the fewest. A further reported finding was that TCR beta sequences accurately predicted the HLA-A and HLA-B alleles for most subjects in the first cohort. Some IMGT-functional V segments, including TRBV6-2 and TRBV6-3, could not be distinguished by the 87-base-pair reads and were therefore excluded. A few of the identified cytomegalovirus-associated TCR beta chains were confirmed in vitro to be specific for cytomegalovirus antigens. In a later analysis, several top co-occurrence clusters were reported to appear linked to parvovirus B19, influenza, CMV and Epstein-Barr virus. Most TCR sequences were observed very rarely across donors, whereas some public TCRs were present in many individuals. At a false discovery rate of 0.05, a later analysis linked fewer than 20,000 TCR beta sequences to specific HLA alleles. In a later analysis, most CMV-associated TCR beta chains were found to appear HLA-restricted, with HLA associations seemingly driven largely by CMV exposure. Because HLA typing was unavailable for some donors at each locus, only the typed subset was used in association tests. Strong co-occurrence of HLA alleles, especially DR and DQ, made assigning TCR associations to individual alleles difficult. Sequencing depth was assumed to be roughly uniform across donors in the presence/absence analyses, though that assumption may not hold. The earlier analysis of 587 of the donors excluded some 15 rarely observed V segments, including chromosome 9 orphons, because counts were too low. A later analysis found that HLA-associated TCR beta chains were more clonally expanded and had lower generation probabilities than equally common non-associated chains. The study gave a list of about 170 TCR beta chains associated with cytomegalovirus. Correlated functional status among segregating V segments might be attributable to linkage disequilibrium, but an unknown experimental factor could not be ruled out. In this cohort, only TCR beta chains were sequenced, and detectable features were limited by the absence of alpha or paired-chain data.

Library construction relied on the immunoSEQ multiplex PCR assay. For the multiplex PCR, a mixture combining 60 forward primers for TCR Vbeta segments and 13 reverse primers for TCR Jbeta segments was used. Amplification of the CDR3 region of rearranged TCR beta genes was performed with a multiplex PCR assay on genomic DNA. On the Illumina HiSeq System, the amplified TCR beta libraries were sequenced as 87-base-pair reads. As for the original processing: In a later analysis, tens of millions of unique TCR beta chains were counted across the 500 to 850 repertoires, and roughly 10 million of these chains were shared by at least two donors. Raw reads were error-corrected and collapsed into unique sequences with a nearest-neighbor algorithm that merged closely related sequences to remove PCR and sequencing errors. V, D and J gene segments were assigned by aligning CDR3 sequences to IMGT reference sequences. For a sequence to be retained, at least a six-nucleotide match to both a V gene segment and a J gene segment was required. Rearrangements were classified as productive when the CDR3 lacked stop codons and remained in frame with V and J, and all other rearrangements were classified as non-productive. Following IMGT convention, CDR3 was defined as the stretch from the second conserved V-encoded cysteine up to the conserved J-encoded phenylalanine. Sequences without an unambiguous match to a single V gene segment were excluded from the earlier analysis of almost 600 of the donors. An earlier analysis of under 750 of the donors called V segments functional above 56.7% productive rearrangements and segregating when the between-donor standard deviation exceeded 5%. A statistical classification framework was built for diagnosing cytomegalovirus status from the catalog of TCR beta chain sequences. In a later analysis, V and J genes were assigned by comparing TCR nucleotide sequences against IMGT/GENE-DB human TR gene sequences. Using the TCRdist pipeline, a later analysis assigned CDR3 sequences along with most-parsimonious VDJ recombination scenarios. A later analysis defined each TCR beta chain by its CDR3 amino acid sequence plus V-gene family, and excluded reads lacking a unique V-gene family. A later analysis removed several hundred highly shared, low-generation-probability nucleotide sequences to deal with suspected cross-contamination and a sequencing artifact. In a later analysis, a clonal expansion index for each public chain was calculated from normalized within-repertoire ranks of inferred template counts. A later analysis computed generation probabilities with a VDJ recombination model fitted to out-of-frame rearrangements, and checked the results against IGoR. In a later analysis, hypergeometric tests were used to score TCR-TCR, TCR-HLA and TCR-CMV co-occurrence, with a repertoire-size bias correction applied to TCR pairs. In a later analysis, false discovery rates were estimated by permuting HLA or CMV assignments 20 times. A later analysis grouped co-occurring TCRs with DBSCAN, adding TCRdist sequence similarity when clustering within HLA-allele-positive subsets. Repertoires with fewer than 30,000 or more than 120,000 public chains, plus five repertoires with anomalous nucleotide sharing, were excluded from co-occurrence clustering. Drawn from immuneACCESS, this table holds only the in-frame rearrangements with V and J called that TCRdb kept. Clones are partly lost; checked studies trace under half to an unresolved V gene and leave the rest unexplained. That table is the source of V, J and clone size, and D and trimming were worked out from the DNA. Here the sample has over 150,000 clones; about 77% occur a single time. The ten biggest clones cover approximately 2.9% of the sample.

Of note for this clone: The target of this receptor is not known. No qualities accompany the bases; no much larger clone lies one base away.

The cohort was made up of hundreds of healthy bone marrow donors. All cohort members were sampled while nominally healthy, although unrecorded immune exposures were likely present. The donor was CMV seropositive and was included in the group of 250 to 350 seropositive cohort members. Every donor gave a peripheral blood sample, and the peripheral blood mononuclear cells from that sample were used for TCR beta sequencing. Genomic DNA extraction from the blood cell samples was performed with the Qiagen DNeasy Blood Extraction Kit. Via the germline V gene (reference sequence), CDR1 is MNHEY and CDR2 SMNVEV. CDR3 length: 15 amino acids, cysteine to phenylalanine. Only CDR3 DNA is held: 45 bases, read in frame from base 1.

The clonotype was recovered from a woman aged 40-49 years in good health and CMV-seropositive. The material sequenced was PBMCs. The V and J genes are TRBV27 and TRBJ2-7; TRBD2 is perhaps the D gene, given 5 matching bases. The CDR3 region has the sequence CVLITIRTLTYEQYF. The DNA sequence is as follows: TGTGTCCTCATCACGATACGGACTCTTACCTACGAGCAGTACTTC.